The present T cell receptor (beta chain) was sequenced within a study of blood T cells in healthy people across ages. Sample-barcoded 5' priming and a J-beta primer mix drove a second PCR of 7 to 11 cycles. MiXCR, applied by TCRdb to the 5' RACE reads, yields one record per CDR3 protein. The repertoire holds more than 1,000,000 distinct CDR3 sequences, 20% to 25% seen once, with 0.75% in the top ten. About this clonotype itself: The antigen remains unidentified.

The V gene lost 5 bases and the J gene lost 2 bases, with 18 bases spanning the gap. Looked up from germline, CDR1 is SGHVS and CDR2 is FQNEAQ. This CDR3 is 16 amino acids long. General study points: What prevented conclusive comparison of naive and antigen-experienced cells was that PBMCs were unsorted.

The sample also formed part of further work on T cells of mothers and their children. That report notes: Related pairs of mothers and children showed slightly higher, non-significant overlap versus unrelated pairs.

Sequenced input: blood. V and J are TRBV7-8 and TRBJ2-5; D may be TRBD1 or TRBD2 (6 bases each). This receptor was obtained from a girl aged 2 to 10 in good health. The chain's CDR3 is CASSPPMGGPQETQYF. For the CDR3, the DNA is TGTGCCAGCAGCCCCCCTATGGGGGGCCCGCAAGAGACCCAGTACTTC. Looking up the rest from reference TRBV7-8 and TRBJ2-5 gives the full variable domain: GAGVSQSPRYKVAKRGQDVALRCDPISGHVSLFWYQQALGQGPEFLTYFQNEAQLDKSGLPSDRFFAERPEGSVSTLKIQRTQQEDSAVYLCASSPPMGGPQETQYFGPGTRLLVL.